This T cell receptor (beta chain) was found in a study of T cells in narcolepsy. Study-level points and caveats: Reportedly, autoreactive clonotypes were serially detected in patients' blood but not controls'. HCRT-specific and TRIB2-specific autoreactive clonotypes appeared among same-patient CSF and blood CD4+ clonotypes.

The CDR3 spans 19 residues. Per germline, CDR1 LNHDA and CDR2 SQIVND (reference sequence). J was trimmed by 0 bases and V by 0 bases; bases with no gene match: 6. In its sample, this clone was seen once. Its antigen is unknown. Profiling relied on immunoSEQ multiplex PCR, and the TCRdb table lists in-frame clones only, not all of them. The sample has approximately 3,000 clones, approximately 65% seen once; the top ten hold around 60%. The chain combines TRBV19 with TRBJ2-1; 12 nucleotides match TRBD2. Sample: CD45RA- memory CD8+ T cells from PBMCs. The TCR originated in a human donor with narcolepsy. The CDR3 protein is CASSIDQTSGGGSYNEQFF. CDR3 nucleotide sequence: TGTGCCAGTAGTATAGACCAGACTAGCGGGGGAGGCTCCTACAATGAGCAGTTCTTC.